One and the same sample provided the 32 T cell receptor beta chains below, sequenced in a study of blood T cell repertoires in COVID-19. Here immunoSEQ multiplex PCR was the method, and the copy in TCRdb shows in-frame clones only, minus some. Among about 160,000 clones, around 80% were seen once, and the ten largest hold 2.5% to 3.5%. Input material: peripheral blood. Source of these receptors: a woman aged 55-70 years with acute or convalescent COVID-19.

V is TRBV10-2 and J is TRBJ1-1; a weak D match, TRBD1 (6 bases). CDR1 and CDR2 (germline): WSHSY, SAAADI. CDR3 length: 14 amino acids. With 5 bases removed from V and 3 bases from J, the gap between germline ends came to 13 bases. In nucleotides, the CDR3 is TGCGCCAGCAGTCTCACAGGGAAGGACACTGAAGCTTTCTTT. Protein sequence: CASSLTGKDTEAFF.

The chain has TRBV19 and TRBJ1-2; the match to TRBD1 covers 9 bases. Germline lookup yields CDR1 LNHDA and CDR2 SQIVND (reference sequence). Trimming cost V 3 bases and J 0 bases; bases outside gene matches: 5. The CDR3 spans 16 residues. CDR3 coding DNA: TGTGCCAGTAGTATCCAACAGGGGGCAACTAACTATGGCTACACCTTC. It encodes CASSIQQGATNYGYTF.

CDR3 DNA: TGTGCCAGCAGTTCAGGACTAATTCTTGGCTACACCTTC. It is translated as CASSSGLILGYTF. The V and J genes are TRBV12-3 or TRBV12-4 and TRBJ1-2; no firm D call. The CDR3 runs 13 residues. Trimming removed 4 bases from V and 7 bases from J, with 13 bases in between.

V usage is TRBV28 and J usage is TRBJ1-3; the D gene is possibly TRBD1 (6 bases). This CDR3 is 17 amino acids long. V lost 5 bases and J lost 0, with 17 bases in between. CDR1 and CDR2 from the germline V gene are MDHEN and SYDVKM. The CDR3 spells CASSTRGTSHSGNTIYF. CDR3 nucleotide sequence: TGTGCCAGCAGTACTCGAGGGACATCTCACTCTGGAAACACCATATATTTT.

Of note for this clone: This CDR3 is also generated by other DNA sequences in the sample. The chain combines TRBV28 with TRBJ2-7; D gene ambiguous. The V gene lost 5 bases and the J gene lost 4 bases, with 6 bases spanning the gap. The CDR3 totals 11 residues. Germline-derived CDR1 and CDR2 are MDHEN and SYDVKM. The CDR3 loop is CASSPGYEQYF. The CDR3 DNA reads as TGTGCCAGCAGTCCCGGTTACGAGCAGTACTTC.

The rearrangement joins TRBV13 to TRBJ2-7; 8 bases fit TRBD1. CDR1 PRHDT and CDR2 FYEKMQ come from the germline V gene (reference sequence). The trim removed 6 bases at V and 2 bases at J, leaving 6 bases unmatched. This CDR3 is built from 14 residues. The CDR3 coding sequence is TGTGCCAGCAGTAAGGACAGGGCCCCCTACGAGCAGTACTTC. Its translation is CASSKDRAPYEQYF. Complete variable domain (other parts from reference TRBV13 and TRBJ2-7): AAGVIQSPRHLIKEKRETATLKCYPIPRHDTVYWYQQGPGQDPQFLISFYEKMQSDKGSIPDRFSAQQFSDYHSELNMSSLELGDSALYFCASSKDRAPYEQYFGPGTRLTVT.

The gene calls are TRBV7-8 and TRBJ1-2, with D hard to call. The V end was cut by 1 base, the J end by 0 bases, with 6 bases between. The CDR3 runs to 14 residues. Germline assignment: CDR1 SGHVS and CDR2 FQNEAQ. CDR3 nucleotide sequence: TGTGCCAGCAGCTTAGACGGTCCTAACTATGGCTACACCTTC. This sequence encodes CASSLDGPNYGYTF.

The chain employs TRBV15 and TRBJ2-6, with 7 positions matching TRBD1. Germline loops: CDR1 LNHNV, CDR2 YYDKDF (reference sequence). CDR3 size: 19 residues. V was clipped by 5 bases and J by 4 bases; unmatched bases: 17. The CDR3 sequence is CATSLLPDRVGLGANVLTF. In DNA form, the CDR3 reads TGTGCCACCAGCTTACTGCCCGACAGGGTTGGTTTAGGGGCCAACGTCCTGACTTTC.

The rearrangement links TRBV7-9 to TRBJ2-1, with TRBD1 identical over 7 bases. Germline assignment: CDR1 SEHNR and CDR2 FQNEAQ (reference sequence). The length of the CDR3 is 14 residues. With 5 bases clipped from V and 8 bases from J, the junction kept 9 bases outside the gene matches. The CDR3 loop reads CASSTPTGRDEQFF. The CDR3, as DNA: TGTGCCAGCAGCACCCCGACAGGGAGAGATGAGCAGTTCTTC.

The rearrangement joins TRBV7-9 to TRBJ1-1; tentatively, D is TRBD1 (5 bases). Germline loops: CDR1 SEHNR, CDR2 FQNEAQ (reference sequence). The germline V and J ends were trimmed by 1 base and 6 bases, with 6 bases remaining between them. The length of the CDR3 is 12 residues. The CDR3 coding sequence is TGTGCCAGCAGCTTAGGGGGGGCTGAAGCTTTCTTT. Protein product: CASSLGGAEAFF.

This chain links TRBV5-1 with TRBJ2-7; 9 bases are a match to TRBD2. The CDR3 spans 15 residues. Germline CDR1 and CDR2: SGHRS and YFSETQ. V gave up 0 bases and J gave up 5 bases; unmatched junction bases: 6. CDR3 in amino acids: CASSLAAGGPNEQYF. For the CDR3, the DNA is TGCGCCAGCAGCTTGGCGGCGGGGGGGCCTAACGAGCAGTACTTC.

The rearrangement joins TRBV6-1 to TRBJ1-5, with TRBD1 as a possible D gene (5 bases). Looked up from germline, CDR1 is MNHNS and CDR2 is SASEGT. V lost 2 bases and J 0 bases, leaving 26 bases between the germline ends. The CDR3 consists of 21 residues. CDR3 sequence: CASSEQDFGWQGLNSNQPQHF. The CDR3, as DNA: TGTGCCAGCAGTGAACAAGATTTCGGGTGGCAGGGACTTAATAGCAATCAGCCCCAGCATTTT.

Regarding this clone: This CDR3 is also generated by other DNA sequences in the sample. CDR3 sequence (DNA): TGTGCCAGCAGCTTAGTAGGCGGGGGGACTGAAGCTTTCTTT. Translated, it gives CASSLVGGGTEAFF. The chain has TRBV7-2 and TRBJ1-1; possibly TRBD1 for D (5 bases). The CDR3 has 14 residues. CDR1 and CDR2 from the germline V gene are SGHTA and FQGNSA. Trimming shortened V by 1 base and J by 5 bases, and 11 bases separated the two germline ends.

The rearrangement uses TRBV19 and TRBJ1-5; 9 bases line up with TRBD1. The ends lost 5 bases at V and 7 bases at J; junction bases unmatched: 15. The CDR3 is 17 amino acids. CDR1 LNHDA and CDR2 SQIVND come from the germline V gene (reference sequence). The CDR3 sequence: CASSPLGGTGSGQPQHF. The CDR3 region has the DNA TGTGCCAGTAGTCCCCTAGGGGGGACAGGGTCGGGGCAGCCCCAGCATTTT.

This chain links TRBV16 with TRBJ1-1; 8 bases are a match to TRBD1. CDR1 and CDR2 (germline): KGHSY, FQNENV. The CDR3 runs 14 residues. Trimming at V came to 2 bases and at J to 5 bases, leaving 4 bases not matched to a gene. The CDR3 DNA sequence: TGTGCCAGCAGCCAAGACAGGGGAAGGACTGAAGCTTTCTTT. Translated, it gives CASSQDRGRTEAFF.

V is TRBV4-2 and J is TRBJ1-2, with D perhaps TRBD1 (5 bases). The CDR3 length is 16 residues. Germline CDR1 is LGHNA and CDR2 is YNFKEQ. V was cut by 3 bases and J by 4 bases, with 18 bases left in between. The CDR3 coding sequence is TGTGCCAGCAGCCAGGCCACCATCGACAGATCCTATGGCTACACCTTC. Residues: CASSQATIDRSYGYTF.

In this sample, this clone turned up a few times. The chain recombines TRBV24-1 with TRBJ2-5; D possibly corresponds to TRBD2 (7 bases). Between the trimmed V and J ends, which lost 4 bases and 3 bases, there was a span of 14 bases. The V gene's germline CDR1 is KGHDR and CDR2 SFDVKD. The CDR3 totals 15 residues. The CDR3 loop reads CATSDPKGGKETQYF. As DNA, the CDR3 is TGTGCCACCAGTGACCCCAAGGGGGGGAAAGAGACCCAGTACTTC.

The J gene is TRBJ2-1, the V gene TRBV5-1; a weak D match, TRBD1 (7 bases). CDR3 length: 13 residues. Deletions cut 4 bases from V and 11 bases from J, with 16 bases between. Germline CDR1 and CDR2: SGHRS and YFSETQ. CDR3: CASSRARGEQQFF. The CDR3 nucleotides read TGCGCCAGCAGCCGGGCCAGGGGGGAGCAGCAGTTCTTC.

The gene calls are TRBV28 and TRBJ1-1; D call uncertain. The V end was cut by 2 bases, the J end by 1 base, with 8 bases between. Germline CDR1 reads MDHEN; CDR2 reads SYDVKM. The CDR3 has 14 amino acids. The CDR3 nucleotides read TGTGCCAGCAGTTTAGGGCGTAGGAACACTGAAGCTTTCTTT. It encodes CASSLGRRNTEAFF. The entire variable domain, with the rest obtained from reference TRBV28 and TRBJ1-1, is as follows: DVKVTQSSRYLVKRTGEKVFLECVQDMDHENMFWYRQDPGLGLRLIYFSYDVKMKEKGDIPEGYSVSREKKERFSLILESASTNQTSMYLCASSLGRRNTEAFFGQGTRLTVV.

The chain couples TRBV6-2 or TRBV6-3 to TRBJ2-3; weak D call: TRBD1 (5 bases). This CDR3 is built from 13 residues. Germline V lookup: CDR1 MNHEY, CDR2 SVGEGT. V was shortened by 4 bases and J by 3 bases, with 8 bases between the two germline ends. CDR3 residues: CASSWAGTDTQYF. CDR3 nucleotides: TGTGCCAGCAGTTGGGCAGGGACAGATACGCAGTATTTT.

V is TRBV10-3 and J is TRBJ2-7, with a weak D call TRBD2 (5 bases). With 4 bases removed from V and 5 bases from J, the gap between germline ends came to 12 bases. The germline gives CDR1 ENHRY, CDR2 SYGVKD. The CDR3 runs to 13 residues. CDR3 DNA sequence: TGTGCCATCAGTGGTCGGGCGGGTGACGAGCAGTACTTC. Translation gives CAISGRAGDEQYF.

This rearrangement joins TRBV15 to TRBJ1-1; a weak D match, TRBD1 (6 bases). CDR1 LNHNV and CDR2 YYDKDF come from the germline V gene (reference sequence). Trimming took off 9 bases at V and 0 bases at J, with 14 bases between the two ends. There are 14 residues in the CDR3. The CDR3 nucleotides read TGTGCCACGAGTTGGGGGCGGTTGAACACTGAAGCTTTCTTT. As protein: CATSWGRLNTEAFF. The full variable domain, in which reference TRBV15 and TRBJ1-1 provide the parts outside the CDR3, is DAMVIQNPRYQVTQFGKPVTLSCSQTLNHNVMYWYQQKSSQAPKLLFHYYDKDFNNEADTPDNFQSRRPNTSFCFLDIRSPGLGDTAMYLCATSWGRLNTEAFFGQGTRLTVV.

J is TRBJ2-1 and V is TRBV15; weak D call: TRBD2 (6 bases). The CDR3 sequence is 13 residues long. Germline V CDR1 and CDR2: LNHNV, YYDKDF (reference sequence). V was trimmed by 5 bases and J by 4 bases, leaving 9 bases between them. The CDR3 DNA reads as TGTGCCACCAGCCGGGGAGGTTACAATGAGCAGTTCTTC. Translating gives CATSRGGYNEQFF.

This sequence joins TRBV21-1 and TRBJ1-1. TRBV21-1 is a known pseudogene. The CDR3 runs to 16 residues. The CDR3 nucleotides are TGTGCCAGCAGCAAAGATCGGGGGGGGCGCCGGGCTGAAGCTTTCTTT. Residues: CASSKDRGGRRAEAFF.

The CDR3: CASSPSGETTYEQYF. As DNA, the CDR3 is TGCGCCAGCAGTCCAAGTGGGGAGACCACATACGAGCAGTACTTC. The chain has TRBV5-1 and TRBJ2-7; maybe TRBD2 (5 bases). The CDR3 runs to 15 residues. V lost 5 bases and J lost 4, with 19 bases in between. Germline V gene sequence: CDR1 SGHRS, CDR2 YFSETQ.

In the case of this clone: One end of the junction is discordant with germline, which a read error may explain. The V call is TRBV6-5, the J call TRBJ2-1; 10 bases match TRBD2. Germline lookup yields CDR1 MNHEY and CDR2 SVGAGI. This CDR3 is built from 15 residues. The CDR3, as DNA: TGTGCCAGCAGCCTGACGACTAGCGGGTCCCCATATCTGGTCTTC. Protein product: CASSLTTSGSPYLVF.

This clone appeared a single time. V and J are TRBV6-5 and TRBJ2-5; 10 bases fit TRBD2. Germline trimming cut 4 bases from V and 1 base from J; bases unmatched to any gene: 3. The CDR3 length is 15 residues. Looked up from germline, CDR1 is MNHEY and CDR2 is SVGAGI. The CDR3 sequence: CASSSWTSGQETQYF. For the CDR3, the DNA is TGTGCCAGCAGTTCTTGGACTAGCGGCCAAGAGACCCAGTACTTC.

This clone was counted between two and nine times. An end of the junction differs from the germline gene, which may be a read error. V gene TRBV19 combines with J gene TRBJ1-5; possible D gene TRBD1, 6 bases. Germline V gene sequence: CDR1 LNHDA, CDR2 SQIVND (reference sequence). This CDR3 has 13 residues. CDR3 bases: TGTGCCAGTCGCCAACAGGGAAATCATCCCCAGCATTTT. As protein: CASRQQGNHPQHF.

This chain joins TRBV7-2 and TRBJ1-6; D ambiguous. CDR1 and CDR2 from the germline V gene are SGHTA and FQGNSA. The V end was cut by 5 bases, the J end by 4 bases, with 3 bases between. The CDR3 has 12 amino acids. As DNA, the CDR3 is TGTGCCAGCAGCCTATATAATTCACCCCTCCACTTT. As protein: CASSLYNSPLHF.

The genes are TRBV28 and TRBJ2-7, with 7 bases fitting TRBD2. Germline V lookup: CDR1 MDHEN, CDR2 SYDVKM. The CDR3 contains 15 residues. V was clipped by 6 bases and J by 4 bases; unmatched bases: 12. The CDR3 bases are TGTGCCAGCAGCCCCCTAGGTGGCGGGGGTTACGAGCAGTACTTC. Protein product: CASSPLGGGGYEQYF.

The genes are TRBV4-3 and TRBJ1-2; 12 nucleotides line up with TRBD1. V shed 4 bases, J shed 2 bases, and the junction held 8 bases outside the gene matches. Germline V CDR1 and CDR2: LGHNA, YSLEER. The CDR3 covers 17 residues. The CDR3 loop reads CASSPGTGGESNYGYTF. CDR3 DNA sequence: TGCGCCAGCAGCCCCGGGACAGGGGGCGAGTCAAACTATGGCTACACCTTC.

This sequence joins TRBV4-3 and TRBJ1-4, with 11 bases matching TRBD1. The CDR3 is 17 residues long. Germline lookup yields CDR1 LGHNA and CDR2 YSLEER. The V and J ends lost 1 base and 8 bases, in that order; junction bases with no gene match: 9. The CDR3 region has the DNA TGCGCCAGCAGCCAAGCCTCCGGGACAGGGGGTGGGGAAAAACTGTTTTTT. Its translation is CASSQASGTGGGEKLFF.